This T cell receptor beta chain was found in a study of blood T cell repertoires in COVID-19. Study at large: Sites in the United States, Italy and Spain provided acute and convalescent COVID-19 samples. Sample material is recorded as cDNA or gDNA derived from T cells, B-cell-depleted T cells, or PBMCs.

V was clipped by 2 bases and J by 4 bases; unmatched bases: 8. The CDR3 is made up of 17 amino acids. Germline-derived CDR1 and CDR2 are KGHDR and SFDVKD. In the source study's methods: Estimates of nucleated cell counts were drawn from the amplification of reference gene primers. Produced via immunoSEQ multiplex PCR; TCRdb's table is partial and in-frame only. V, J and clone size are taken as reported in that table, and D and trimming were inferred from the DNA itself. The sample holds tens of thousands of clones, 85% to 90% seen once. The chain employs TRBV24-1 and TRBJ2-5, with 11 bases aligning to TRBD2. The source material was peripheral blood. The sequence was collected from a human donor in a cohort sampled during active COVID-19. CDR3 coding DNA: TGTGCCACCAGTGATTCTAGCGGGGGGACTAGGGGAGAGACCCAGTACTTC. Translated: CATSDSSGGTRGETQYF.